Below are 12 T cell receptor beta chains sequenced from a single sample in a study (dated by TCRdb to the mid-2010s). The library was prepared using RT-PCR. For sequencing, an Illumina MiSeq was employed. The raw public data were reprocessed by TCRdb itself: fastp quality trimming at Q25, MiXCR clonotype calling, in-frame beta chains only. Under each unique CDR3 protein, matching rows form one entry showing the most common genes and DNA. This sample gives hundreds of thousands of distinct CDR3 sequences in total; 14% of them show up just once. The top ten hold roughly 3.9% of the sample. Sequenced sample: memory CD4+ T cells from blood. The source of these receptors is a female donor in good health, serving as a healthy control.

This clonotype appeared many times. The V call is TRBV4-2, the J call TRBJ2-7; 7 bases line up with TRBD1. This CDR3 has 15 amino acids. Germline CDR1 is LGHNA and CDR2 is YNFKEQ. The V gene end was trimmed by 1 base and the J gene end by 5 bases; junction bases not matched to a gene: 8. The CDR3 nucleotides read TGTGCCAGCAGCCAAGCTGCGACAGGGCCTCACGAGCAGTACTTC. Translation: CASSQAATGPHEQYF.

The rearrangement links TRBV30 to TRBJ2-5, with a tentative D call TRBD1 (5 bases). The V end lost 3 bases, the J end lost 2 bases, and 10 bases lay between the germline ends. Per the germline V gene, CDR1 is GTSNPN and CDR2 is SVGIG (reference sequence). CDR3 length: 13 amino acids. The CDR3 sequence is CAWRSAGQETQYF. The CDR3, as DNA: TGTGCCTGGAGAAGTGCAGGGCAAGAGACCCAGTACTTC.

This chain joins TRBV28 and TRBJ2-7; maybe TRBD1 (6 bases). Germline V gene lookup returns CDR1 MDHEN and CDR2 SYDVKM. V was trimmed by 4 bases and J by 7 bases, leaving 11 bases between them. The CDR3 runs 12 residues. Here the CDR3 reads CASSSTQGEQYF. The CDR3 bases are TGTGCCAGCAGTTCCACGCAGGGGGAGCAGTACTTC.

V is TRBV20-1 and J is TRBJ2-1, with D uncertain. Germline V gene data show CDR1 as DFQATT and CDR2 as SNEGSKA (reference sequence). V was shortened by 7 bases and J by 0 bases, with 13 bases between the two germline ends. The CDR3 length is 14 residues. The CDR3 DNA is TGCAGTGTTAAGCCCCAAAGCTCCTACAATGAGCAGTTCTTC. Translation gives CSVKPQSSYNEQFF.

In this sample, this clonotype turned up many times. The rearrangement uses TRBV24-1 and TRBJ2-1; D uncertain. This CDR3 contains 11 residues. Germline values: CDR1 KGHDR, CDR2 SFDVKD. V lost 0 bases and J lost 12, with 5 bases in between. CDR3 DNA sequence: TGTGCCACCAGTGATTTGGAGCGGCAGTTCTTC. Its translation is CATSDLERQFF.

The rearrangement links TRBV7-9 to TRBJ2-2, with unresolved D. This CDR3 has 12 amino acids. Germline values: CDR1 SEHNR, CDR2 FQNEAQ (reference sequence). V was shortened by 5 bases and J by 9 bases, with 10 bases between the two germline ends. The CDR3 is CASSDNSRELFF. The CDR3, as DNA: TGTGCCAGCAGCGACAATTCCAGGGAGCTGTTTTTT.

This clonotype was seen repeatedly, ten times or more. The chain joins TRBV30 to TRBJ1-6, with 7 bases that match TRBD1. CDR1 is GTSNPN and CDR2 is SVGIG in the germline V gene (reference sequence). The length of the CDR3 is 17 residues. V was clipped by 0 bases and J by 3 bases; unmatched bases: 8. This CDR3 reads CAWSVDRVMDYNSPLHF. CDR3 DNA: TGTGCCTGGAGTGTCGACAGGGTGATGGACTATAATTCACCCCTCCACTTT.

This clonotype came up a few times. This could be a read error, since a much larger clone is one nucleotide away. This sequence joins TRBV7-2 and TRBJ2-5; 7 positions match TRBD2. This CDR3 has 13 residues. Germline values: CDR1 SGHTA, CDR2 FQGNSA. J lost 5 bases, V lost 8 bases, and 8 bases had no gene match. The CDR3 here is CASSGRASETQYF. The CDR3 DNA follows: TGTGCCAGCTCAGGGAGGGCTTCGGAGACCCAGTACTTC.

V and J are TRBV6-5 and TRBJ2-5, with TRBD2 matching over 10 bases. V shed 6 bases, J shed 5 bases, and the junction held 3 bases outside the gene matches. Germline loops: CDR1 MNHEY, CDR2 SVGAGI. The CDR3 sequence is 13 residues long. The CDR3 nucleotides read TGTGCCAGCAGATTGACTAGCGGGGAGACCCAGTACTTC. The encoded protein is CASRLTSGETQYF.

The genes are TRBV7-6 and TRBJ1-6; possible D gene TRBD1, 6 bases. Trimming pared 4 bases from V and 8 bases from J, leaving 18 bases between. There are 16 residues in the CDR3. The germline V gene has CDR1 SGHVS and CDR2 FNYEAQ. CDR3 residues: CASSSRDGGGDSPLHF. The CDR3, as DNA: TGTGCCAGCAGCTCCCGCGACGGAGGGGGGGATTCACCCCTCCACTTT.

This rearrangement joins TRBV3-1 to TRBJ2-6; D call uncertain. Germline V gene sequence: CDR1 LGHDT, CDR2 YNNKEL (reference sequence). CDR3 length: 16 amino acids. Trimming pared 4 bases from V and 1 base from J, leaving 11 bases between. CDR3 in amino acids: CASSPTDQSGANVLTF. CDR3 nucleotide sequence: TGTGCCAGCAGCCCCACAGACCAATCTGGGGCCAACGTCCTGACTTTC. The entire variable domain, with the rest obtained from reference TRBV3-1 and TRBJ2-6, is as follows: DTAVSQTPKYLVTQMGNDKSIKCEQNLGHDTMYWYKQDSKKFLKIMFSYNNKELIINETVPNRFSPKSPDKAHLNLHINSLELGDSAVYFCASSPTDQSGANVLTFGAGSRLTVL.

The gene calls are TRBV12-3 or TRBV12-4 and TRBJ1-3, with D possibly being TRBD1 (6 bases). This CDR3 is built from 15 residues. V lost 2 bases to trimming and J lost 3 bases, with 11 bases between them. The CDR3 spells CASSLRTVHGNTIYF. The CDR3 nucleotides read TGTGCCAGCAGTTTACGGACAGTTCATGGAAACACCATATATTTT.